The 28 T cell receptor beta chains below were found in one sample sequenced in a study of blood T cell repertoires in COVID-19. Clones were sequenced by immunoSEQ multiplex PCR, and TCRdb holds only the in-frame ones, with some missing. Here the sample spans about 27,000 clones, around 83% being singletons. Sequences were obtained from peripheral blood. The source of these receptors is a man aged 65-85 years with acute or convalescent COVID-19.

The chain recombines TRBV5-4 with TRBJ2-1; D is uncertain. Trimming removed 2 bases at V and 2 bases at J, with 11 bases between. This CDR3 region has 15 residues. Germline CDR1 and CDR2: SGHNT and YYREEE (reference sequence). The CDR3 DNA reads TGTGCCAGCAGCTTAAGCCTCCTGACCTACAATGAGCAGTTCTTC. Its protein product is CASSLSLLTYNEQFF. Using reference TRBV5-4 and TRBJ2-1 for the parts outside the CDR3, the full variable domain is ETGVTQSPTHLIKTRGQQVTLRCSSQSGHNTVSWYQQALGQGPQFIFQYYREEENGRGNFPPRFSGLQFPNYSSELNVNALELDDSALYLCASSLSLLTYNEQFFGPGTRLTVL.

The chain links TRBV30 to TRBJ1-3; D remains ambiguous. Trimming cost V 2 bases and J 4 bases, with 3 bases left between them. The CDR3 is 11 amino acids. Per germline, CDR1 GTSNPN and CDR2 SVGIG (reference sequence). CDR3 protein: CAWSLGNTIYF. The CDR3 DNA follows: TGTGCCTGGAGTCTGGGAAACACCATATATTTT.

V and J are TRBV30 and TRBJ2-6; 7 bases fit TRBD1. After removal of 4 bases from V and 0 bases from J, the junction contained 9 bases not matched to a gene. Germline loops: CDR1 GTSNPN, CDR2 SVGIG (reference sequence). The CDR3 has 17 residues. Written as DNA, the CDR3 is TGTGCCTGGAAGCGTGACAGGGTCCCCTCTGGGGCCAACGTCCTGACTTTC. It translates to CAWKRDRVPSGANVLTF.

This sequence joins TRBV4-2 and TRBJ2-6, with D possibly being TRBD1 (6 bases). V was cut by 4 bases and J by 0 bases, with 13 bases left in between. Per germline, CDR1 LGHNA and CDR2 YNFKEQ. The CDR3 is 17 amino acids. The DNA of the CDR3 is TGTGCCAGCAGCCGGACAGTGGGAGACTCTGGGGCCAACGTCCTGACTTTC. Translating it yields CASSRTVGDSGANVLTF.

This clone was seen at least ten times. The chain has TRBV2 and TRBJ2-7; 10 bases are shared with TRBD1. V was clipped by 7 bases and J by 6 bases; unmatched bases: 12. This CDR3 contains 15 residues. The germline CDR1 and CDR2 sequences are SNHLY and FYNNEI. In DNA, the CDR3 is TGTGCCAGCAATCAGCCGGGACAGGGGTTCGGCGAGCAGTACTTC. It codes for CASNQPGQGFGEQYF.

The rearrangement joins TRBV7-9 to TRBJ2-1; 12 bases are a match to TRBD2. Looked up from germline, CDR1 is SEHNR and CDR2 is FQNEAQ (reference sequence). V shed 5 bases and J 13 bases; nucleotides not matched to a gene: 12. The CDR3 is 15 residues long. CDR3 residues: CASSPLAGGPGAQFF. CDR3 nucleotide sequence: TGTGCCAGCAGCCCCCTAGCGGGAGGGCCCGGGGCCCAGTTCTTC. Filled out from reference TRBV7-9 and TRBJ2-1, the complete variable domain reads DTGVSQNPRHKITKRGQNVTFRCDPISEHNRLYWYRQTLGQGPEFLTYFQNEAQLEKSRLLSDRFSAERPKGSFSTLEIQRTEQGDSAMYLCASSPLAGGPGAQFFGPGTRLTVL.

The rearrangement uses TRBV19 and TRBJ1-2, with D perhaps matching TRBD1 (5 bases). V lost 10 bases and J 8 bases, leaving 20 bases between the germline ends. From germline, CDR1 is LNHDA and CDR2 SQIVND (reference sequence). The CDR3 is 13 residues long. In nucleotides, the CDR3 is TGTGCCACGGGGGAGTGGGCAGAACGCGGCTACACCTTC. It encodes CATGEWAERGYTF.

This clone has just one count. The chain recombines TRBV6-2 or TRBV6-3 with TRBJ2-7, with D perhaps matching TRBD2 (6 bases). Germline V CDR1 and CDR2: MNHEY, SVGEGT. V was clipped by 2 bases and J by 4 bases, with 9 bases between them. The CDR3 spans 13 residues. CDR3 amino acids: CASSYRGTYEQYF. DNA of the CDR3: TGTGCCAGCAGTTACCGCGGGACGTACGAGCAGTACTTC.

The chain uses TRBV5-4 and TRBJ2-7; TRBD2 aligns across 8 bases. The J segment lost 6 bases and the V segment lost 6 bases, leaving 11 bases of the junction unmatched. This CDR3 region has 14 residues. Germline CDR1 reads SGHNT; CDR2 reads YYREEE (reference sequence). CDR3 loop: CASTVGLAQSEQYF. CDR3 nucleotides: TGTGCCAGCACCGTTGGACTAGCTCAGAGCGAGCAGTACTTC.

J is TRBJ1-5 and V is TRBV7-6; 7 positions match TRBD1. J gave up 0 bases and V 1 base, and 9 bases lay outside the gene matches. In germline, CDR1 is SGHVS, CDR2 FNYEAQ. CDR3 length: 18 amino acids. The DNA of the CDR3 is TGTGCCAGCAGCTTAGGGACAGGCCCTGGGTATAGCAATCAGCCCCAGCATTTT. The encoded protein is CASSLGTGPGYSNQPQHF.

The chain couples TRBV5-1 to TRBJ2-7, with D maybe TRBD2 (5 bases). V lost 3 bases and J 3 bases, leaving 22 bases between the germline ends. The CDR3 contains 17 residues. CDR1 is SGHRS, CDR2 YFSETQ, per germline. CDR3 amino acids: CASSSPAGNKEIYEQYF. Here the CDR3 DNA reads TGCGCCAGCAGCTCCCCGGCCGGGAATAAGGAAATCTACGAGCAGTACTTC.

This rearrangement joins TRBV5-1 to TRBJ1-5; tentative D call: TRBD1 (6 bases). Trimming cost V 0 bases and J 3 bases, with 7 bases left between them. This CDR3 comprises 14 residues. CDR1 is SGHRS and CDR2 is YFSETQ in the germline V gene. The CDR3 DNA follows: TGCGCCAGCAGCTTGGGACAGGACAATCAGCCCCAGCATTTT. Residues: CASSLGQDNQPQHF.

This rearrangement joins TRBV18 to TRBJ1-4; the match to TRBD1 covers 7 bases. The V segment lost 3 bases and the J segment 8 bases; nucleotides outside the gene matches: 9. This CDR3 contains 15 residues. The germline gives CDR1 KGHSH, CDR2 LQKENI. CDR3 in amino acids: CASSPPTGLSEKLFF. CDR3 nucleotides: TGTGCCAGCTCACCCCCGACAGGGTTATCAGAAAAACTGTTTTTT.

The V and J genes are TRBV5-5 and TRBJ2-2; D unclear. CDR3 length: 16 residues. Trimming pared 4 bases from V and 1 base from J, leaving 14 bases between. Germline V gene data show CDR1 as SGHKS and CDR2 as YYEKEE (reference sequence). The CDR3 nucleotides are TGTGCCAGCAGCCTCCTCCCGAATAGGAACACCGGGGAGCTGTTTTTT. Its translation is CASSLLPNRNTGELFF. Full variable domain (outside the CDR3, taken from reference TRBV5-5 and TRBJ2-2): DAGVTQSPTHLIKTRGQQVTLRCSPISGHKSVSWYQQVLGQGPQFIFQYYEKEERGRGNFPDRFSARQFPNYSSELNVNALLLGDSALYLCASSLLPNRNTGELFFGEGSRLTVL.

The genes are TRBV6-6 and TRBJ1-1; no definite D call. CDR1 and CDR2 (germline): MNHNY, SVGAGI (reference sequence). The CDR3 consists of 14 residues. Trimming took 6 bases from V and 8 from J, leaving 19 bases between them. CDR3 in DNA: TGTGCCAGCAGCCAGAATGTAATGGGAGGCGAAGCTTTCTTT. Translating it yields CASSQNVMGGEAFF.

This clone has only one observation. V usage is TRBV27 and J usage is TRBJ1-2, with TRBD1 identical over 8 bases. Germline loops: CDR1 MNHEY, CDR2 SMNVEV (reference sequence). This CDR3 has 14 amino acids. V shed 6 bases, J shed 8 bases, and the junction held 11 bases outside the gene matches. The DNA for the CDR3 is TGTGCCAGCAGCCTCGGACAGGGCCTAGGGGGCTACACCTTC. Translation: CASSLGQGLGGYTF.

The CDR3 here is CASSLDMNTEAFF. The DNA of the CDR3 is TGTGCCAGCAGCTTAGATATGAACACTGAAGCTTTCTTT. The rearrangement links TRBV7-9 to TRBJ1-1; D gene uncertain. Germline V lookup: CDR1 SEHNR, CDR2 FQNEAQ (reference sequence). Trimming stripped 1 base from V and 0 bases from J, with 3 bases between. The CDR3 spans 13 residues.

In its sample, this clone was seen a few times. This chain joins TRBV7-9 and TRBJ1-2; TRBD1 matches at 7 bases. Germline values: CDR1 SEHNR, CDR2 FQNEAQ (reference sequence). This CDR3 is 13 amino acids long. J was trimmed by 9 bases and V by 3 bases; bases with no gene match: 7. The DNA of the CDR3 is TGTGCCAGCAGCTTGGGACAGCCCGAAAGCTACACCTTC. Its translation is CASSLGQPESYTF.

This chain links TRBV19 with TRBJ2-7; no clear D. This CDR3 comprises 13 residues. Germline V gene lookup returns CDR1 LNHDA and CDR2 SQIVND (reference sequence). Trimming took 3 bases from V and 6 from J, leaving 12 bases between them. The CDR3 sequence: CASSISRVGEQYF. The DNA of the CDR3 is TGTGCCAGTAGTATTAGTAGAGTCGGCGAGCAGTACTTC.

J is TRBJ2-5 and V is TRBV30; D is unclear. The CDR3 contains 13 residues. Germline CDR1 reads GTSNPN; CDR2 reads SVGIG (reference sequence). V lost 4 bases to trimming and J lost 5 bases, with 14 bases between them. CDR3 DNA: TGTGCCTGGATGGAGCCCGGATATGAGACCCAGTACTTC. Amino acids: CAWMEPGYETQYF.

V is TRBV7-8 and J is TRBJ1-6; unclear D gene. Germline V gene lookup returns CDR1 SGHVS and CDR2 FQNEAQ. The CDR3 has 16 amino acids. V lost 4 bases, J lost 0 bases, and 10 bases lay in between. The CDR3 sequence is CASSSAGSSYNSPLHF. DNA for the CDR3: TGTGCCAGCAGCTCGGCGGGGAGCTCCTATAATTCACCCCTCCACTTT. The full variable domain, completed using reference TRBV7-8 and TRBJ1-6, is GAGVSQSPRYKVAKRGQDVALRCDPISGHVSLFWYQQALGQGPEFLTYFQNEAQLDKSGLPSDRFFAERPEGSVSTLKIQRTQQEDSAVYLCASSSAGSSYNSPLHFGNGTRLTVT.

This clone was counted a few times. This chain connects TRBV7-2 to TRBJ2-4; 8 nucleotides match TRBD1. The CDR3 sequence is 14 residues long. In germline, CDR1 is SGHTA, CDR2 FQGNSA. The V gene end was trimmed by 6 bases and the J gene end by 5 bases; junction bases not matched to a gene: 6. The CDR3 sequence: CASRPTGAENIQYF. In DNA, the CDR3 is TGTGCCAGCAGGCCGACAGGGGCGGAAAACATTCAGTACTTC. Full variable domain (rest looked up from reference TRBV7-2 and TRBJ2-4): GAGVSQSPSNKVTEKGKDVELRCDPISGHTALYWYRQSLGQGLEFLIYFQGNSAPDKSGLPSDRFSAERTGGSVSTLTIQRTQQEDSAVYLCASRPTGAENIQYFGAGTRLSVL.

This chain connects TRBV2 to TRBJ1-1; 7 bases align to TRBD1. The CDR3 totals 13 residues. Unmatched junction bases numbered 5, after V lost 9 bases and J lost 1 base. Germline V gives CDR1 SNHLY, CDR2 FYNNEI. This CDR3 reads CASSWTGNTEAFF. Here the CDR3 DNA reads TGTGCCAGTAGCTGGACAGGGAACACTGAAGCTTTCTTT.

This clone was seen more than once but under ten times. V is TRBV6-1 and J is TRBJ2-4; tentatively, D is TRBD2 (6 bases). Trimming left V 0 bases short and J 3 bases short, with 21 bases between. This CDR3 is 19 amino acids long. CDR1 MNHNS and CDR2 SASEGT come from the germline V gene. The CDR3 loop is CASSEAGGLRVGLKNIQYF. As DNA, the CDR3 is TGTGCCAGCAGTGAAGCGGGGGGACTCCGAGTAGGCCTCAAAAACATTCAGTACTTC.

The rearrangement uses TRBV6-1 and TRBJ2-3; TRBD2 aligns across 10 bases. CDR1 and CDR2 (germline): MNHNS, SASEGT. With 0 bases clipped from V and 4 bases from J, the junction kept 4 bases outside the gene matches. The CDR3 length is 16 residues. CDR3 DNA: TGTGCCAGCAGTGAAGCGCTCACTAGCGGGGCAGATACGCAGTATTTT. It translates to CASSEALTSGADTQYF.

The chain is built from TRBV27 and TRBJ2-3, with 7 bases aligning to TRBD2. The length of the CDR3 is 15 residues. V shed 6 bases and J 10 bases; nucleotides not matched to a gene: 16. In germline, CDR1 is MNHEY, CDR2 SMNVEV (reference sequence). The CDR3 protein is CASRDGTTALRAQYF. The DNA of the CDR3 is TGTGCCAGCAGGGACGGGACTACGGCTCTCCGTGCGCAGTATTTT.

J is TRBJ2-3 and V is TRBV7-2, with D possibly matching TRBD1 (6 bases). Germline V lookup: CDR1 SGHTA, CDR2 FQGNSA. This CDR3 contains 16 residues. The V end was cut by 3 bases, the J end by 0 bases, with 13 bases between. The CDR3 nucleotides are TGTGCCAGCAGCTTGGGGGCAGGTACTAGCACAGATACGCAGTATTTT. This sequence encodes CASSLGAGTSTDTQYF.

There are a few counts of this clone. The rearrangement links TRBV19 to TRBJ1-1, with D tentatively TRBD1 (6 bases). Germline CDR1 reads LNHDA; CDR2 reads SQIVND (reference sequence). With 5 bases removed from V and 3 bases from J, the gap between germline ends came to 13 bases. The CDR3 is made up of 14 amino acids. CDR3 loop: CASSFRGGDTEAFF. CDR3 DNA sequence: TGTGCCAGTAGTTTCAGGGGAGGGGACACTGAAGCTTTCTTT.